This TCR beta chain was sequenced in a study of control samples from healthy donors and cancer patients. The assay was immunoSEQ multiplex PCR, and TCRdb's table has in-frame clones only and misses some. Of fewer than 130,000 clones listed, 88% are singletons. This CDR3 region has 15 residues. The trim removed 5 bases at V and 0 bases at J, leaving 7 bases unmatched. Germline V CDR1 and CDR2: LNHDA, SQIVND (reference sequence). The sequenced material came from PBMCs. The clonotype originates from a woman aged 55-70 years with lung cancer. V usage is TRBV19 and J usage is TRBJ2-7, with 7 nucleotides matching TRBD1. CDR3 amino acids: CASSRMGQSSYEQYF. CDR3 nucleotide sequence: TGTGCCAGTAGTCGAATGGGACAGAGCTCCTACGAGCAGTACTTC.